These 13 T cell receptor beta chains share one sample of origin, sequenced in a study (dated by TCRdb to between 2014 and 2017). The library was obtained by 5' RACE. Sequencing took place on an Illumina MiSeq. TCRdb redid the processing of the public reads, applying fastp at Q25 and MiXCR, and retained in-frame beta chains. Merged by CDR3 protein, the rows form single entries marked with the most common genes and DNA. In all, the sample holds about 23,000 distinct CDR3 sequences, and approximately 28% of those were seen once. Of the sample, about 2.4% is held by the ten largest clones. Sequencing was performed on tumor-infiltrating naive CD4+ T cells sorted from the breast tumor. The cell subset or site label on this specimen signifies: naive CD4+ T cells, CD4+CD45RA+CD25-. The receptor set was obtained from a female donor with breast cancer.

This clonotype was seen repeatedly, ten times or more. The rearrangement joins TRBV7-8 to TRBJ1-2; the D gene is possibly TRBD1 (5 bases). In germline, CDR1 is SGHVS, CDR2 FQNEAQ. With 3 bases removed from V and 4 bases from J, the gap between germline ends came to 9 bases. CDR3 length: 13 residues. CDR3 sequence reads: CASSLGRGYGYTF. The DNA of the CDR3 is TGTGCCAGCAGCTTGGGACGAGGCTATGGCTACACCTTC.

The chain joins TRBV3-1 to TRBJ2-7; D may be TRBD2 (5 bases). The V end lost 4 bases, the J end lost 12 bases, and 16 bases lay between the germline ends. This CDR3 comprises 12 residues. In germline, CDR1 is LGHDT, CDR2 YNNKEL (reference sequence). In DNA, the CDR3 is TGTGCCAGCAGCCGTTTGGACGGAGGAGCGTACTTC. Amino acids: CASSRLDGGAYF.

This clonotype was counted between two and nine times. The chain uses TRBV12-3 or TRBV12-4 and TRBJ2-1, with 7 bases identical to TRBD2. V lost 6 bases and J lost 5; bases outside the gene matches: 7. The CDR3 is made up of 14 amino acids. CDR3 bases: TGTGCCAGCAGCCCCGGGACTACCGACAATGAGCAGTTCTTC. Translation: CASSPGTTDNEQFF.

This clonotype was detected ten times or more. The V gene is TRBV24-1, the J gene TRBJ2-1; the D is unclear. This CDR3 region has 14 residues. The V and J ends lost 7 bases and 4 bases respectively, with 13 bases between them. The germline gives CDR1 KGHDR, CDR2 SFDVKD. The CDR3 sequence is CATSPGLGYNEQFF. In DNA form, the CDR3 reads TGTGCCACCAGCCCGGGCCTGGGATACAATGAGCAGTTCTTC.

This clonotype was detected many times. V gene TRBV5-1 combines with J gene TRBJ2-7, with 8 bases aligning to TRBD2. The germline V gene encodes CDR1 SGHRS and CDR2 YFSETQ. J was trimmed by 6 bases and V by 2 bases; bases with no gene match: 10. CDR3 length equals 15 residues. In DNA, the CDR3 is TGCGCCAGCAGCTTAGCCGGGACTAGGATCCGCGAGCAGTACTTC. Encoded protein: CASSLAGTRIREQYF.

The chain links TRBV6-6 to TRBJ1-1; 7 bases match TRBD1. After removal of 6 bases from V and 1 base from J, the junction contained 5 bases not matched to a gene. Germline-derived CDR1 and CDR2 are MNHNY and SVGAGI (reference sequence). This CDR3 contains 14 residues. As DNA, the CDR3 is TGTGCCAGCAGCCTCGGGACAGCGAACACTGAAGCTTTCTTT. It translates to CASSLGTANTEAFF.

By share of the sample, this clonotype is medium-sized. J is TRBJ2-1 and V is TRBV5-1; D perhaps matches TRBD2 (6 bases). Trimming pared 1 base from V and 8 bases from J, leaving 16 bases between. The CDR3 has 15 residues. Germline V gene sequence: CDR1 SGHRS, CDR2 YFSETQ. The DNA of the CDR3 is TGCGCCAGCAGCTTGCTAGCGTTAGTGAGCGATGAGCAGTTCTTC. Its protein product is CASSLLALVSDEQFF.

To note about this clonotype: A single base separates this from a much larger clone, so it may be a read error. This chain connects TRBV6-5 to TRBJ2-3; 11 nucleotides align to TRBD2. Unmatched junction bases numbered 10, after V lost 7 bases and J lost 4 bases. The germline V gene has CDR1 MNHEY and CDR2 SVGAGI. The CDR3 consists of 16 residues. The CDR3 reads CASTRLAGTSSDTQYF. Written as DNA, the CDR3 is TGTGCCAGCACCAGACTAGCGGGGACTAGCTCAGATACGCAGTATTTT.

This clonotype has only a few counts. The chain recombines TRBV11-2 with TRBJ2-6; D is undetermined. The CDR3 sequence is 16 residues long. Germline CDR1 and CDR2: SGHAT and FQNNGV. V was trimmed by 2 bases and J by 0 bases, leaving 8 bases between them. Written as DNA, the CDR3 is TGTGCCAGCAGCTTACCGAGTCCCTCTGGGGCCAACGTCCTGACTTTC. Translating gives CASSLPSPSGANVLTF. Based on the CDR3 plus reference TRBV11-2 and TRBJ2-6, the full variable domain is EAGVAQSPRYKIIEKRQSVAFWCNPISGHATLYWYQQILGQGPKLLIQFQNNGVVDDSQLPKDRFSAERLKGVDSTLKIQPAKLEDSAVYLCASSLPSPSGANVLTFGAGSRLTVL.

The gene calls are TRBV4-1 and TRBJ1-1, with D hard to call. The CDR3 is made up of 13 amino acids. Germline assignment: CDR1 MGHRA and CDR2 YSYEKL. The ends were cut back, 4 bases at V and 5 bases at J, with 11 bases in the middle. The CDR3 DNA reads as TGCGCCAGCAGCCCCCCGCTGAGAACTGAAGCTTTCTTT. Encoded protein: CASSPPLRTEAFF.

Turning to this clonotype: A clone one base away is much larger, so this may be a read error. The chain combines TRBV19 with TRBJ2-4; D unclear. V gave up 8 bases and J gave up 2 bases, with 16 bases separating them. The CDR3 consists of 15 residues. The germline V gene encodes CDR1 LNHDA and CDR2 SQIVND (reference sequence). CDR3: CASGKGSLTKNIQYF. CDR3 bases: TGTGCCAGTGGTAAAGGCAGTCTGACCAAAAACATTCAGTACTTC. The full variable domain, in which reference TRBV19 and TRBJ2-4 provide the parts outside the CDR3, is DGGITQSPKYLFRKEGQNVTLSCEQNLNHDAMYWYRQDPGQGLRLIYYSQIVNDFQKGDIAEGYSVSREKKESFPLTVTSAQKNPTAFYLCASGKGSLTKNIQYFGAGTRLSVL.

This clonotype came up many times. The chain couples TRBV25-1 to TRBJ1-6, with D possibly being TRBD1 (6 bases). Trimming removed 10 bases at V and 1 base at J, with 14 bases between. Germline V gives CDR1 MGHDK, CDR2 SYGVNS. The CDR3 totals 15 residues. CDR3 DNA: TGTGCCACCTCGGGGGGCCCATCCTATAATTCACCCCTCCACTTT. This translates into CATSGGPSYNSPLHF.

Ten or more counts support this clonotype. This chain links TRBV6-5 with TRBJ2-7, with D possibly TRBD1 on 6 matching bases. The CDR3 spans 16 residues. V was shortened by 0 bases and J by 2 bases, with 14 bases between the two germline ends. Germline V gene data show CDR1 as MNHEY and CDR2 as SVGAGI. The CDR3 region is CASSYSLRTGTYEQYF. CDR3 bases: TGTGCCAGCAGTTACTCCCTTCGAACAGGGACCTACGAGCAGTACTTC.